The rows below give T cell receptor beta chains drawn from one sample of a study of yellow fever vaccine responses in identical twins. TCRdb analysed the RT-PCR reads with MiXCR anew, one entry per CDR3 protein. The sample carries about 20,000 distinct CDR3 sequences, roughly 72% recorded once. Sequenced here: T cells from blood (PBMCs), unsorted or a sorted subset (not recorded which), sampled before or after yellow fever vaccination (not recorded which). The receptor set was obtained from a woman in her late teens or twenties who received the yellow fever vaccine. Both conserved end residues are trimmed from each CDR3. A D gene is named only where the DNA matches it firmly. Only some rows state a clone size, as once, few, many or a class for expanded clones.

J: TRBJ1-2
size: -
D: -
V: TRBV12-3/TRBV12-4
CDR3: ASRRGANYGYT

J: TRBJ2-1
size: once
D: TRBD2
V: TRBV12-3/TRBV12-4
CDR3: ASTTSGTVQQF

J: TRBJ1-1
size: few
D: -
V: TRBV7-2
CDR3: ASSLYGRRTSNTEAF

J: TRBJ2-1
size: -
D: TRBD2
V: TRBV11-1
CDR3: ASSLAGTSLTEQF

J: TRBJ2-1
size: -
D: -
V: TRBV5-5
CDR3: ASSLVGARYNEQF

J: TRBJ2-5
size: -
D: -
V: TRBV18
CDR3: ASSLQPETQY

J: TRBJ1-4
size: -
D: -
V: TRBV18
CDR3: ASSHGFDEKLF

J: TRBJ1-1
size: -
D: -
V: TRBV29-1
CDR3: SVEDGFANTEAF

J: TRBJ2-3
size: -
D: TRBD1
V: TRBV10-1
CDR3: ASSLTGEDTQY

J: TRBJ2-1
size: -
D: -
V: TRBV29-1
CDR3: SVERPGVDNEQF

J: TRBJ2-1
size: -
D: -
V: TRBV20-1
CDR3: SATDPLWVDEQF

J: TRBJ1-1
size: -
D: TRBD1
V: TRBV13
CDR3: ASSLGQLNTEAF

J: TRBJ2-7
size: -
D: TRBD2
V: TRBV5-1
CDR3: ASSLREGPREQY

J: TRBJ2-1
size: -
D: -
V: TRBV20-1
CDR3: SARSPGPGNEQF

J: TRBJ2-1
size: -
D: TRBD2
V: TRBV5-4
CDR3: ASSLAWEGHEQF

J: TRBJ2-1
size: -
D: TRBD2
V: TRBV7-3
CDR3: ASSFASGSRDEQF

J: TRBJ1-1
size: few
D: TRBD1
V: TRBV5-1
CDR3: ASSTGTGLNTEAF

J: TRBJ2-3
size: -
D: -
V: TRBV11-1
CDR3: ASSWFVADTQY

J: TRBJ2-5
size: -
D: TRBD2
V: TRBV29-1
CDR3: SVTDRLAGETQY

J: TRBJ2-3
size: once
D: -
V: TRBV6-2/TRBV6-3
CDR3: ASSYSPDTQY

J: TRBJ2-2
size: -
D: TRBD1
V: TRBV6-5
CDR3: ASSYSPGGAGELF

J: TRBJ2-7
size: -
D: TRBD2
V: TRBV11-1
CDR3: ASSSTSGTYEQY

J: TRBJ2-3
size: -
D: -
V: TRBV2
CDR3: ARSELLSTDTQY

J: TRBJ2-7
size: -
D: TRBD1
V: TRBV12-3/TRBV12-4
CDR3: ASSLRDRGYEQY

J: TRBJ2-3
size: -
D: TRBD1
V: TRBV11-1
CDR3: ASSPRTGGRTDTQY

J: TRBJ2-7
size: -
D: TRBD1
V: TRBV2
CDR3: ATTQTGSEQY

J: TRBJ1-1
size: few
D: -
V: TRBV20-1
CDR3: SAREGGSTEAF

J: TRBJ2-7
size: -
D: -
V: TRBV7-6
CDR3: ASSPRILGEQY

J: TRBJ2-5
size: -
D: TRBD1
V: TRBV2
CDR3: AADRGQETQY

J: TRBJ1-1
size: -
D: -
V: TRBV7-9
CDR3: ASSLSTEAF

J: TRBJ1-1
size: -
D: -
V: TRBV5-1
CDR3: ASSLDFGHTEAF

J: TRBJ1-2
size: -
D: TRBD1
V: TRBV13
CDR3: ASSLDRVGGYT

J: TRBJ2-7
size: -
D: -
V: TRBV3-1
CDR3: ASSQGTPYEQY

J: TRBJ1-6
size: -
D: -
V: TRBV11-2
CDR3: ASSLDASGSSSPLH

J: TRBJ2-5
size: -
D: -
V: TRBV28
CDR3: ASSLMSAYQETQY

J: TRBJ2-1
size: -
D: TRBD2
V: TRBV4-1
CDR3: ASSQKGGSSYNEQF

J: TRBJ1-1
size: -
D: TRBD1
V: TRBV12-3/TRBV12-4
CDR3: ASSFLPGQGDRGTEAF

J: TRBJ2-1
size: few
D: TRBD2
V: TRBV20-1
CDR3: SASGAYNEQF

J: TRBJ2-1
size: -
D: -
V: TRBV12-3/TRBV12-4
CDR3: ASSFPGIYNEQF

J: TRBJ1-6
size: -
D: -
V: TRBV12-3/TRBV12-4
CDR3: ASSLASTEYNSPLH

J: TRBJ1-1
size: -
D: -
V: TRBV29-1
CDR3: SVEPQGKTEAF

J: TRBJ2-7
size: once
D: -
V: TRBV20-1
CDR3: SASAGEQY

J: TRBJ2-3
size: -
D: -
V: TRBV9
CDR3: ASSVGSSTDTQY